A selection of T cell receptor beta chains follows, all from one sample in a study of cytomegalovirus exposure and HLA in healthy donors. TCRdb's table, derived via immunoSEQ multiplex PCR, lists solely in-frame clones and lacks some. The sample holds about 200,000 clones, 75% to 80% seen once. Sequencing was carried out using PBMCs. These receptors all stem from a male donor in good health and CMV-seronegative. Each CDR3 is given with its conserved first and last residue. The D gene is left open where the match is weak. Size tells how often a clone was seen (once, few, many) or the class of an expanded clone, and some rows leave it out.

clone size: -; D gene: -; V gene: TRBV28; J gene: TRBJ2-3; CDR3 DNA: TGTGCCAGCAGTTTGGGGCAGGGGCTAGATACGCAGTATTTT; CDR3 protein: CASSLGQGLDTQYF
clone size: -; D gene: TRBD1; V gene: TRBV14; J gene: TRBJ2-4; CDR3 DNA: TGTGCCAGCAGCCACCTTGGGACAGAAGCCAAAAACATTCAGTACTTC; CDR3 protein: CASSHLGTEAKNIQYF
clone size: -; D gene: TRBD2; V gene: TRBV4-3; J gene: TRBJ2-7; CDR3 DNA: TGCGCCAGCAGCCAAGAGGGTCTAGCGGGGAACGAGCAGTACTTC; CDR3 protein: CASSQEGLAGNEQYF
clone size: -; D gene: TRBD1; V gene: TRBV7-9; J gene: TRBJ1-4; CDR3 DNA: TGTGCCAGCAGCGGGGGACAGGACGTTGAAAAACTGTTTTTT; CDR3 protein: CASSGGQDVEKLFF
clone size: -; D gene: TRBD2; V gene: TRBV5-1; J gene: TRBJ2-3; CDR3 DNA: TGCGCCAGCAGCTTGGAGGGTAGCGGGAGACCGGATACGCAGTATTTT; CDR3 protein: CASSLEGSGRPDTQYF
clone size: -; D gene: -; V gene: TRBV29-1; J gene: TRBJ1-5; CDR3 DNA: TGCAGCGTTGGGGTGGGCCCGGGGCAGCCCCAGCATTTT; CDR3 protein: CSVGVGPGQPQHF
clone size: -; D gene: TRBD1; V gene: TRBV6-5; J gene: TRBJ1-6; CDR3 DNA: TGTGCCAGCAGACCCGGACAGGCGAATTCACCCCTCCACTTT; CDR3 protein: CASRPGQANSPLHF
clone size: once; D gene: -; V gene: TRBV11-2; J gene: TRBJ2-5; CDR3 DNA: TGTGCCAGCAGCTTAGTAGGGGGTGAGGTGGGGAAGACCCAGTACTTC; CDR3 protein: CASSLVGGEVGKTQYF
clone size: few; D gene: -; V gene: TRBV29-1; J gene: TRBJ2-6; CDR3 DNA: TGCAGCGTTGCCTCATCACAGACGTCTGGGGCCAACGTCCTGACTTTC; CDR3 protein: CSVASSQTSGANVLTF
clone size: -; D gene: -; V gene: TRBV7-9; J gene: TRBJ2-7; CDR3 DNA: TGTGCCAGCAGCTGGGGTGGCAGGGAGTACTTC; CDR3 protein: CASSWGGREYF
clone size: -; D gene: -; V gene: TRBV28; J gene: TRBJ1-4; CDR3 DNA: TGTGCCAGCATGGGAGCTCCAAGAGGGGAAAAACTGTTTTTT; CDR3 protein: CASMGAPRGEKLFF